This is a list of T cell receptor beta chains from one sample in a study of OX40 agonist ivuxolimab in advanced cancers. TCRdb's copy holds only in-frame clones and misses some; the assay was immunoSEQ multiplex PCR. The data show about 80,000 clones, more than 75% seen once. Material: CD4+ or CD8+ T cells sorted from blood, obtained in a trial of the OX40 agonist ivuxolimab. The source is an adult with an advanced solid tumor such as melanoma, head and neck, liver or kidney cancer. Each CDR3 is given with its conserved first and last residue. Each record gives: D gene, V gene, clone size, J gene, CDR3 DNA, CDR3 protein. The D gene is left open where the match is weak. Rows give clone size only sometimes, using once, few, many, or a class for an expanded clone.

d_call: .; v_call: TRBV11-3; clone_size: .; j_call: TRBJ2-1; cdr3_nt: TGTGCCAGCGGCGGGGAGTACAATGAGCAGTTCTTC; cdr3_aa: CASGGEYNEQFF
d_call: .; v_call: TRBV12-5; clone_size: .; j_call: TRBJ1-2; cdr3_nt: TGTGCTAGTGGTTTGGCTCAAGAGGGAGGCTACACCTTC; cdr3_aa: CASGLAQEGGYTF
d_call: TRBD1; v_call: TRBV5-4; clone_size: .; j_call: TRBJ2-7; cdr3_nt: TGTGCCAGCAGCTCTCCGGGACAGGGGAACTACGAGCAGTACTTC; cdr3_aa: CASSSPGQGNYEQYF
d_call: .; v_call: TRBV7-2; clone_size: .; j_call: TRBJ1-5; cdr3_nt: TGTGCCAGCAGCCCCGACAGAAATCAGCCCCAGCATTTT; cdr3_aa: CASSPDRNQPQHF
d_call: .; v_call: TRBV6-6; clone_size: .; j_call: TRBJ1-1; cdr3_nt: TGTGCCAGCAGTTCTGAGGGGATGAACACTGAAGCTTTCTTT; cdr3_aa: CASSSEGMNTEAFF
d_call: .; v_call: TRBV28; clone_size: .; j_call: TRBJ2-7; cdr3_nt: TGTGCCAGCGCTTCTGCGAACTACGAGCAGTACTTC; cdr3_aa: CASASANYEQYF
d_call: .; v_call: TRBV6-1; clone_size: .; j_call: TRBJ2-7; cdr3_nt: TGTGCCAGCACCGTTCAAGAAAAGTACGGGCAGTACTTC; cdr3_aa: CASTVQEKYGQYF
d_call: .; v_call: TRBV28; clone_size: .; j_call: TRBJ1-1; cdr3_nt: TGTGCCAGCAGTGGTGGACCGACAGTTGAAGCTTTCTTT; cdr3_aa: CASSGGPTVEAFF
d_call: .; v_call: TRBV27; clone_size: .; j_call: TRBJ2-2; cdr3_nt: TGTGCCAGCAGTTTATGGGGCACCGGGGAGCTGTTTTTT; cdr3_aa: CASSLWGTGELFF
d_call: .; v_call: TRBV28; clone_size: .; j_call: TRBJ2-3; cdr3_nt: TGTGCCAGCAGAGACTACGGGGGATCCACAGATACGCAGTATTTT; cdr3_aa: CASRDYGGSTDTQYF
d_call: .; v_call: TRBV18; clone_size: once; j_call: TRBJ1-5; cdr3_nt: TGTGCCAGCTCGTTACAGGGAGAGGGCAATCAGCCCCAGCATTTT; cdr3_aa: CASSLQGEGNQPQHF
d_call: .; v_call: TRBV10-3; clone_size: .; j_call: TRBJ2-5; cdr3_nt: TGTGCCATCAGCGCTCCTGAGGAGACCCAGTACTTC; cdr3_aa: CAISAPEETQYF
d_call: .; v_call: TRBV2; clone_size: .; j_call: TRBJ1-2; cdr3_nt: TGTGCCAGCAGCCCCACCGGGGGGGTCTATGGCTACACCTTC; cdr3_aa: CASSPTGGVYGYTF
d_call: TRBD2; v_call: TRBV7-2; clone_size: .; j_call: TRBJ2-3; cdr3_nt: TGTGCCAGCAGCTCCCGACTAGCGGGGACAGATACGCAGTATTTT; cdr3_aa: CASSSRLAGTDTQYF
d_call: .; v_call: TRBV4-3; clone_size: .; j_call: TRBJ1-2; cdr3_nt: TGCGCCAGCAGCCAAGCGCCAAGCGGGGAGGGAGGCTACACCTTC; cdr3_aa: CASSQAPSGEGGYTF
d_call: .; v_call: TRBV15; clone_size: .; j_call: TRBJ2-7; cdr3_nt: TGTGCCACCAGCAGAGATGGGGGCCGACACTTCTACGAGCAGTACTTC; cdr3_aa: CATSRDGGRHFYEQYF
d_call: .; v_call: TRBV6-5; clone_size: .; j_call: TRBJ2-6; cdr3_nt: TGTGCCAGCAGCCCCCAAACCTCTGGGGCCAACGTCCTGACTTTC; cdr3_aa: CASSPQTSGANVLTF
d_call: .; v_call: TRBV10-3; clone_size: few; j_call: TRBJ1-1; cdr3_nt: TGTGCCAGTAGGGGGAACACTGAAGCTTTCTTT; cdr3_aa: CASRGNTEAFF
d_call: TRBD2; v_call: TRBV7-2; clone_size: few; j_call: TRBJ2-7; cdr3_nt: TGTGCCAGCAGCTTTCAAACTAGCGGGGGTTCCTACGAGCAGTACTTC; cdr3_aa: CASSFQTSGGSYEQYF
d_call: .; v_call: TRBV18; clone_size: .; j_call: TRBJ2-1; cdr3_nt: TGTGCCAGCTCTCCATCGTACCGGGACGGGACGCAGTTCTTC; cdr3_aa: CASSPSYRDGTQFF
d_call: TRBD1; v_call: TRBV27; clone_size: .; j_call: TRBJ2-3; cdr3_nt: TGTGCCAGCAGTCCGCACCATAGGACAGGAACAGATACGCAGTATTTT; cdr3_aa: CASSPHHRTGTDTQYF
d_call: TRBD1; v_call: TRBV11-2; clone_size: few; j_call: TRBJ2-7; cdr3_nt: TGTGCCAGCAGCTTAGGGGACAGGCTCTCCGAGCAGTACTTC; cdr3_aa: CASSLGDRLSEQYF
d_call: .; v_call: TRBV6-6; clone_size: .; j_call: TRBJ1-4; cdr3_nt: TGTGCCAGCCAACGACACACAGGAAGCCCCAATGAAAAACTGTTTTTT; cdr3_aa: CASQRHTGSPNEKLFF
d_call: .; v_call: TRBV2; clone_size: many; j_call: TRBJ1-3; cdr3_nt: TGTGCCAGCGAAGGCGCACTCTCTGGAAACACCATATATTTT; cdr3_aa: CASEGALSGNTIYF
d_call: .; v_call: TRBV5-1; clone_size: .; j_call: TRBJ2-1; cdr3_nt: TGCGCCAGCAGCTTGGGGACCTCTGTGGGCCACAATGAGCAGTTCTTC; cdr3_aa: CASSLGTSVGHNEQFF
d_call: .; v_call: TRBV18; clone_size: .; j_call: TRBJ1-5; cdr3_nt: TGTGCCAGCTCACTTTGGACCGCGGCGGGCAATCAGCCCCAGCATTTT; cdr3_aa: CASSLWTAAGNQPQHF
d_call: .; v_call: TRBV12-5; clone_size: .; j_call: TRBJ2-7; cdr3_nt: TGTGCTAGTGGTTTGGGCTTGGGGGGGGCCTACTACGAGCAGTACTTC; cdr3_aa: CASGLGLGGAYYEQYF
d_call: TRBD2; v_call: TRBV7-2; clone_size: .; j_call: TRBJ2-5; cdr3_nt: TGTGCCAGCAGTCGAAATCTAGCGGGGGGGGCGGAGACCCAGTACTTC; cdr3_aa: CASSRNLAGGAETQYF